This T cell receptor beta chain was sequenced in a study of T-cell reconstitution after alpha-beta-depleted transplantation in children. Preparation of the TCRbeta library involved a method that used unique molecular identifiers. TCRdb fed the PCR reads into MiXCR, producing one record per CDR3 protein. The sample includes 400,000 to 500,000 distinct CDR3 sequences, roughly a tenth of them seen just once. The V and J ends lost 4 bases and 5 bases respectively, with 9 bases between them. This CDR3 comprises 13 residues. The germline gives CDR1 KGHSH, CDR2 LQKENI. This receptor was taken from a human donor who donated a stem cell graft to a child with acute myeloid leukemia. The chain links TRBV18 to TRBJ1-5; D perhaps matches TRBD1 (5 bases). Here the sequenced sample was PBMCs from the stem cell graft donor, taken from the stem cell graft. The CDR3 protein is CASSRGNDQPQHF. The CDR3 DNA follows: TGTGCCAGCTCACGGGGGAACGATCAGCCCCAGCATTTT.